This T cell receptor beta chain was sequenced for a study of OX40 agonist ivuxolimab in advanced cancers. Looking at the study overall: Patients enrolled in dose escalation were diagnosed with hepatocellular carcinoma, melanoma, renal cell or head and neck cancer. Partial responses were recorded for three patients, including one with hepatocellular carcinoma and two with cutaneous melanoma.

Method: immunoSEQ multiplex PCR; TCRdb's copy keeps in-frame clones and lacks some. The sample comprises about 62,000 clones, 75% to 85% of which are singletons, and roughly 2.3% rests with the top ten. The junction had 8 bases not matched to a gene; V was cut back by 3 bases and J by 1 base. From germline, CDR1 is LNHDA and CDR2 SQIVND (reference sequence). The CDR3 is made up of 16 amino acids. This receptor was obtained from an adult with an advanced solid tumor such as melanoma, head and neck, liver or kidney cancer. Sample: CD4+ or CD8+ T cells sorted from blood, taken in a trial of the OX40 agonist ivuxolimab. The chain has TRBV19 and TRBJ1-1; 7 bases line up with TRBD1. CDR3 coding DNA: TGTGCCAGTAGTATCTTAAGGGGGCAGGGGAACACTGAAGCTTTCTTT. Its translation: CASSILRGQGNTEAFF.